A selection of T cell receptor beta chains follows, all from one sample in a study of cytomegalovirus exposure and HLA in healthy donors. Data came from immunoSEQ multiplex PCR; TCRdb stores just in-frame clones and leaves some out. The data show a few hundred thousand clones, roughly 88% seen once. Material: PBMCs. The receptors were sampled from a young woman in good health and CMV-seronegative. Each CDR3 is given with its conserved first and last residue. The D gene is left open where the match is weak. Clone size, where shown, is once, few, many, or a class for clones that have expanded.

j_gene: TRBJ1-5
d_gene: .
v_gene: TRBV6-1
abundance: once
CDR3aa: CASKGDQPQHF
CDR3nt: TGTGCCAGCAAAGGGGATCAGCCCCAGCATTTT

j_gene: TRBJ2-1
d_gene: TRBD2
v_gene: TRBV7-6
abundance: .
CDR3aa: CASSLLGRAYNEQFF
CDR3nt: TGTGCCAGCAGCTTATTGGGGAGGGCCTACAATGAGCAGTTCTTC

j_gene: TRBJ1-1
d_gene: .
v_gene: TRBV18
abundance: once
CDR3aa: CASSPLLMNTEAFF
CDR3nt: TGTGCCAGCTCACCCCTCCTTATGAACACTGAAGCTTTCTTT

j_gene: TRBJ2-7
d_gene: TRBD1
v_gene: TRBV7-2
abundance: .
CDR3aa: CASSLVSSGNRDRGYEQYF
CDR3nt: TGTGCCAGCAGCTTAGTGAGCTCGGGGAACCGGGACAGGGGATACGAGCAGTACTTC

j_gene: TRBJ1-1
d_gene: .
v_gene: TRBV29-1
abundance: .
CDR3aa: CSVIRGTTEAFF
CDR3nt: TGCAGCGTTATTAGGGGTACCACTGAAGCTTTCTTT

j_gene: TRBJ1-4
d_gene: .
v_gene: TRBV7-2
abundance: .
CDR3aa: CASSLDKGKLFF
CDR3nt: TGTGCCAGCAGCTTAGATAAGGGGAAACTGTTTTTT

j_gene: TRBJ1-4
d_gene: TRBD1
v_gene: TRBV2
abundance: .
CDR3aa: CASSRGQGGSEKLFF
CDR3nt: TGTGCCAGCAGCCGGGGACAGGGTGGGTCCGAAAAACTGTTTTTT

j_gene: TRBJ1-2
d_gene: .
v_gene: TRBV10-3
abundance: .
CDR3aa: CAISGATEVSLYTF
CDR3nt: TGTGCCATCAGTGGTGCGACAGAAGTGTCCCTATACACCTTC

j_gene: TRBJ2-1
d_gene: .
v_gene: TRBV12-5
abundance: .
CDR3aa: CASGLGGGDEQFF
CDR3nt: TGTGCTAGTGGCCTGGGGGGGGGCGATGAGCAGTTCTTC

j_gene: TRBJ1-4
d_gene: .
v_gene: TRBV29-1
abundance: .
CDR3aa: CSALNESNEKLFF
CDR3nt: TGCAGCGCCCTCAATGAGTCTAATGAAAAACTGTTTTTT

j_gene: TRBJ2-5
d_gene: .
v_gene: TRBV28
abundance: .
CDR3aa: CASSFPDTAGETQYF
CDR3nt: TGTGCCAGCAGTTTTCCCGACACCGCCGGAGAGACCCAGTACTTC

j_gene: TRBJ2-7
d_gene: TRBD2
v_gene: TRBV27
abundance: .
CDR3aa: CASSAAGGLYEQYF
CDR3nt: TGTGCCAGCAGTGCAGCGGGAGGCCTGTACGAGCAGTACTTC

j_gene: TRBJ2-1
d_gene: TRBD2
v_gene: TRBV27
abundance: .
CDR3aa: CASSLFRTSVDEQFF
CDR3nt: TGTGCCAGCAGTTTATTCCGGACTAGCGTCGATGAGCAGTTCTTC

j_gene: TRBJ2-2
d_gene: TRBD2
v_gene: TRBV5-1
abundance: .
CDR3aa: CASSPLVAGGPPGTGELFF
CDR3nt: TGCGCCAGCAGCCCGCTCGTAGCGGGAGGCCCCCCGGGCACCGGGGAGCTGTTTTTT

j_gene: TRBJ2-7
d_gene: .
v_gene: TRBV11-1
abundance: .
CDR3aa: CASSSGGEQYF
CDR3nt: TGTGCCAGCAGCTCCGGGGGCGAGCAGTACTTC

j_gene: TRBJ1-5
d_gene: TRBD1
v_gene: TRBV18
abundance: .
CDR3aa: CASSPGQGSNQPQHF
CDR3nt: TGTGCCAGCTCCCCGGGACAGGGCTCCAATCAGCCCCAGCATTTT